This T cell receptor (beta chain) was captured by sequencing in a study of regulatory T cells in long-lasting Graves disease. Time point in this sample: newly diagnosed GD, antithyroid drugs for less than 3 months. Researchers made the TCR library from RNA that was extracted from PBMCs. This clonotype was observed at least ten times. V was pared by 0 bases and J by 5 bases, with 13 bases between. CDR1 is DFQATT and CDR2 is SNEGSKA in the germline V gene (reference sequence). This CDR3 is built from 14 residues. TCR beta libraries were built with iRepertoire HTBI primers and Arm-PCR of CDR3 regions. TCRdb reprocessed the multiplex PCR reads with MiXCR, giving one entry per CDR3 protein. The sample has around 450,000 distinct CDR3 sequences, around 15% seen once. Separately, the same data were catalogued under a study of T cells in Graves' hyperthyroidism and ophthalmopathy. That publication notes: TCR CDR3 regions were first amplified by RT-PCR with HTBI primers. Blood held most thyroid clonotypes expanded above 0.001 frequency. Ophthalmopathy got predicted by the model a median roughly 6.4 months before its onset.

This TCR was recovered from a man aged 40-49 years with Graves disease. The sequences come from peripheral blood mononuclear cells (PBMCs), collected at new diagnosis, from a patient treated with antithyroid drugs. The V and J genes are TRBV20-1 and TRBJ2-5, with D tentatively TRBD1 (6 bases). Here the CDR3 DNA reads TGCAGTGCTAGAGATCCAGGGGTTGCGGAGACCCAGTACTTC. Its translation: CSARDPGVAETQYF.